This T cell receptor (beta chain) was obtained from a study of T cells in Graves' hyperthyroidism and ophthalmopathy. Exclusions: uncontrolled infection, other autoimmune disease, pregnancy, lactation. RNA transcripts yielded amplified TCR beta CDR3 regions. In the first-round RT-PCR of the TCR CDR3, the HTBI primer set was used. From the multiplex PCR reads, TCRdb called clonotypes with MiXCR, one entry per CDR3 protein. Counted here are around 55,000 distinct CDR3 sequences, less than 60% occurring once; the ten biggest clones make up roughly 9.1%. Germline CDR1 is SGHTA and CDR2 is FQGNSA. Between the trimmed V and J ends, which lost 5 bases and 5 bases, there was a span of 9 bases. The CDR3 has 12 residues.

The sequenced material came from blood. This clonotype originated in a woman in her fifties or sixties with Graves' ophthalmopathy. The chain carries TRBV7-2 and TRBJ1-1, with a tentative D call TRBD1 (6 bases). CDR3 nucleotide sequence: TGTGCCAGCAGCCCCCAGGGGACTGAAGCTTTCTTT. As protein: CASSPQGTEAFF.